These T cell receptor beta chains were read from a single sample in a study of blood T cells in healthy people across ages. MiXCR, run by TCRdb on the 5' RACE reads, gives a single entry per CDR3 protein. Of fewer than 2 million distinct CDR3 sequences listed, approximately 40% are singletons. Sample: blood. The receptors come from a human donor in good health. CDR3s include the opening cysteine and the closing phenylalanine or tryptophan. Fields, in order: V gene, clone size, D gene, J gene, CDR3 protein, CDR3 DNA. The D gene is left open where the match is weak. Size is omitted from some rows. Given values are once, few, many or a class for expanded clones.

V: TRBV9
size: NA
D: NA
J: TRBJ2-7
CDR3: CASSAGTARHDTQYF
DNA: TGTGCCAGCAGCGCTGGGACGGCACGACATGATACCCAGTACTTC

V: TRBV20-1
size: NA
D: NA
J: TRBJ1-5
CDR3: CSARGGWTEHQPQHF
DNA: TGCAGTGCTAGAGGGGGTTGGACAGAGCATCAGCCCCAGCATTTT

V: TRBV27
size: few
D: TRBD1
J: TRBJ2-5
CDR3: CASIGAGQGGVEQYF
DNA: TGTGCCAGCATCGGCGCGGGACAGGGAGGAGTAGAGCAGTACTTC

V: TRBV9
size: many
D: TRBD1
J: TRBJ2-3
CDR3: CASSVTGTDTQYF
DNA: TGTGCCAGCAGTGTGACAGGGACAGATACGCAGTATTTT

V: TRBV7-8
size: few
D: TRBD1
J: TRBJ1-1
CDR3: CASSLIQGVRYTEAFF
DNA: TGTGCCAGCAGCTTAATTCAGGGGGTTCGGTACACTGAAGCTTTCTTT

V: TRBV7-3
size: NA
D: NA
J: TRBJ2-3
CDR3: CASSLRAWGTDTQYF
DNA: TGTGCCAGCAGCTTAAGAGCGTGGGGCACAGATACGCAGTATTTT

V: TRBV7-8
size: NA
D: TRBD2
J: TRBJ2-1
CDR3: CASSGLTSYSYNEQFF
DNA: TGTGCCAGCAGCGGTTTGACTAGCTATTCCTATAATGAGCAGTTCTTC

V: TRBV11-3
size: few
D: NA
J: TRBJ2-5
CDR3: CASSLVFRGQETQYF
DNA: TGTGCCAGCAGCTTAGTCTTCCGGGGTCAAGAGACCCAGTACTTC

V: TRBV28
size: NA
D: TRBD1
J: TRBJ2-4
CDR3: CASRWTGSAKNIQYF
DNA: TGTGCCAGCAGATGGACAGGGTCGGCCAAAAACATTCAGTACTTC

V: TRBV27
size: NA
D: NA
J: TRBJ1-5
CDR3: CASSSLGGRQPQHF
DNA: TGTGCCAGCAGTTCCCTTGGGGGGCGGCAGCCCCAGCATTTT

V: TRBV15
size: NA
D: NA
J: TRBJ1-1
CDR3: CATSRDAVVTEAFF
DNA: TGTGCCACCAGCAGAGACGCGGTTGTGACTGAAGCTTTCTTT

V: TRBV4-1
size: NA
D: NA
J: TRBJ2-7
CDR3: CASSQDRAGEYYEQYF
DNA: TGCGCCAGCAGCCAAGATAGGGCGGGTGAATACTACGAGCAGTACTTC

V: TRBV6-2/TRBV6-3
size: few
D: NA
J: TRBJ2-3
CDR3: CASSYTTASTDTQYF
DNA: TGTGCCAGCAGTTATACGACGGCTAGCACAGATACGCAGTATTTT

V: TRBV29-1
size: many
D: TRBD1
J: TRBJ2-7
CDR3: CSVGTGESYEQYF
DNA: TGCAGCGTTGGGACAGGGGAAAGCTACGAGCAGTACTTC

V: TRBV24-1
size: few
D: NA
J: TRBJ2-6
CDR3: CATSDYANVLTF
DNA: TGTGCCACCAGTGACTACGCCAACGTCCTGACTTTC

V: TRBV12-3/TRBV12-4
size: NA
D: NA
J: TRBJ2-3
CDR3: CASSLQQGWADTQYF
DNA: TGTGCCAGCAGCCTACAACAGGGCTGGGCGGATACGCAGTATTTT

V: TRBV7-3
size: NA
D: NA
J: TRBJ1-1
CDR3: CASSVNMDTEAFF
DNA: TGTGCCAGCAGCGTAAATATGGACACTGAAGCTTTCTTT

V: TRBV13
size: few
D: TRBD2
J: TRBJ2-7
CDR3: CASSEGTSGGEQYF
DNA: TGTGCCAGCAGCGAAGGGACTAGCGGGGGGGAGCAGTACTTC

V: TRBV5-1
size: NA
D: TRBD1
J: TRBJ2-3
CDR3: CASSLRGQGPADTQYF
DNA: TGCGCCAGCAGCTTGAGGGGACAGGGTCCTGCAGATACGCAGTATTTT

V: TRBV9
size: NA
D: NA
J: TRBJ2-7
CDR3: CASRGKGRGEQYF
DNA: TGTGCCAGCCGCGGAAAGGGCAGGGGCGAGCAGTACTTC

V: TRBV29-1
size: many
D: NA
J: TRBJ1-2
CDR3: CSVLTSFSYGYTF
DNA: TGCAGCGTGCTGACATCCTTCTCCTATGGCTACACCTTC

V: TRBV25-1
size: NA
D: NA
J: TRBJ1-4
CDR3: CATLQAGGEKLFF
DNA: TGTGCCACTTTACAGGCGGGTGGTGAAAAACTGTTTTTT

V: TRBV7-7
size: NA
D: NA
J: TRBJ2-5
CDR3: CASSQSTGFNEQYF
DNA: TGTGCTAGCAGCCAATCGACAGGTTTTAATGAGCAGTACTTC

V: TRBV7-3
size: NA
D: NA
J: TRBJ1-2
CDR3: CASSSDGYYGHTF
DNA: TGTGCCAGCAGCTCGGACGGATACTATGGCCACACCTTC

V: TRBV18
size: NA
D: NA
J: TRBJ2-7
CDR3: CASSPPGGASYEQYF
DNA: TGTGCCAGCTCACCCCCTGGGGGGGCCTCCTACGAGCAGTACTTC

V: TRBV21-1
size: NA
D: NA
J: TRBJ1-1
CDR3: CASSYRDRDAEAFF
DNA: TGTGCCAGCAGCTACCGGGACAGGGATGCTGAAGCTTTCTTT

V: TRBV7-2
size: few
D: TRBD1
J: TRBJ1-2
CDR3: CASSFTGTGGYTF
DNA: TGTGCCAGCAGCTTTACCGGGACAGGTGGCTACACCTTC

V: TRBV29-1
size: few
D: TRBD1
J: TRBJ2-7
CDR3: CSARKSSGTGSHEQYF
DNA: TGCAGCGCCCGCAAGTCCTCCGGGACAGGGAGCCACGAGCAGTACTTC

V: TRBV5-1
size: NA
D: NA
J: TRBJ2-3
CDR3: CASSLIEPRDTQYF
DNA: TGCGCCAGCAGCCTGATTGAGCCTAGAGATACGCAGTATTTT

V: TRBV7-2
size: NA
D: NA
J: TRBJ1-3
CDR3: CASSFSSVNSGNTIYF
DNA: TGTGCCAGCAGCTTTTCCTCCGTAAACTCTGGAAACACCATATATTTT

V: TRBV12-3/TRBV12-4
size: NA
D: NA
J: TRBJ2-2
CDR3: CASSFNRRELFF
DNA: TGTGCCAGCAGTTTTAACAGGCGGGAGCTGTTTTTT

V: TRBV20-1
size: NA
D: NA
J: TRBJ1-2
CDR3: CRASQARDYGYTF
DNA: TGCAGAGCTTCCCAAGCCCGAGACTATGGCTACACCTTC

V: TRBV4-2
size: few
D: NA
J: TRBJ2-7
CDR3: CASSQEREGGGHEQYF
DNA: TGTGCCAGCAGCCAAGAGAGGGAGGGAGGGGGCCACGAGCAGTACTTC

V: TRBV15
size: NA
D: NA
J: TRBJ1-2
CDR3: CATSRDRGATPGYGYTF
DNA: TGTGCCACCAGCAGAGATCGGGGGGCGACCCCTGGCTATGGCTACACCTTC

V: TRBV12-3/TRBV12-4
size: NA
D: TRBD1
J: TRBJ2-5
CDR3: CASSVTGGWGQETQYF
DNA: TGTGCCAGCAGTGTGACAGGGGGCTGGGGGCAAGAGACCCAGTACTTC

V: TRBV2
size: NA
D: TRBD2
J: TRBJ2-3
CDR3: CASRERGGVHTQYF
DNA: TGTGCCAGCAGAGAGCGGGGGGGTGTGCATACGCAGTATTTT

V: TRBV2
size: NA
D: NA
J: TRBJ1-2
CDR3: CASSEEQGNGYTF
DNA: TGTGCCAGCAGTGAAGAACAGGGTAATGGCTACACCTTC

V: TRBV10-3
size: NA
D: NA
J: TRBJ2-6
CDR3: CAILVTGYGASVLTF
DNA: TGTGCCATCCTCGTAACGGGCTACGGGGCCAGCGTCCTGACTTTC

V: TRBV6-5
size: few
D: NA
J: TRBJ2-7
CDR3: CASSYSQGVYEQYF
DNA: TGTGCCAGCAGTTACTCCCAGGGTGTCTACGAGCAGTACTTC

V: TRBV7-2
size: few
D: TRBD1
J: TRBJ2-3
CDR3: CASSLAGQVMGDTQYF
DNA: TGTGCCAGCAGCTTAGCCGGACAGGTCATGGGGGATACGCAGTATTTT

V: TRBV20-1
size: NA
D: TRBD1
J: TRBJ1-2
CDR3: CSAHMGTAFTF
DNA: TGCAGTGCTCACATGGGGACAGCCTTCACCTTC

V: TRBV24-1
size: NA
D: TRBD1
J: TRBJ1-2
CDR3: CATSDPAGQGHYGYTF
DNA: TGTGCCACCAGTGACCCGGCGGGACAGGGTCACTATGGCTACACCTTC

V: TRBV7-9
size: NA
D: TRBD1
J: TRBJ1-1
CDR3: CASSSPLQGTKVNTEAFF
DNA: TGTGCCAGCAGCTCCCCCTTACAGGGGACGAAGGTGAACACTGAAGCTTTCTTT

V: TRBV20-1
size: NA
D: NA
J: TRBJ2-1
CDR3: CSARFTDEQFF
DNA: TGCAGTGCTAGATTCACAGATGAGCAGTTCTTC

V: TRBV20-1
size: NA
D: NA
J: TRBJ2-7
CDR3: CSAPDDRPEVYEQYF
DNA: TGCAGTGCGCCCGATGACAGGCCGGAGGTCTACGAGCAGTACTTC

V: TRBV6-4
size: NA
D: NA
J: TRBJ1-2
CDR3: CASSDSKSNRVYGYTF
DNA: TGTGCCAGCAGTGACTCGAAAAGTAACAGGGTCTATGGCTACACCTTC